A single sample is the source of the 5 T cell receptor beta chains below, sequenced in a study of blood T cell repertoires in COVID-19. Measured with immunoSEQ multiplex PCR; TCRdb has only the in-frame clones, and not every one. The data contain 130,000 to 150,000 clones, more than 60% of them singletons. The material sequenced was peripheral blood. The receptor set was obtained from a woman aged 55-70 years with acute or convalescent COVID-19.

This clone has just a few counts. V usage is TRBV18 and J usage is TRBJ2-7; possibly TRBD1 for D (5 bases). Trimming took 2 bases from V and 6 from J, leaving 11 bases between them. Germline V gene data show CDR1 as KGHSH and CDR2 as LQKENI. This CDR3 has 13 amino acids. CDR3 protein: CASSPSLRGEQYF. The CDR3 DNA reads TGTGCCAGCTCACCAAGCTTAAGGGGCGAGCAGTACTTC.

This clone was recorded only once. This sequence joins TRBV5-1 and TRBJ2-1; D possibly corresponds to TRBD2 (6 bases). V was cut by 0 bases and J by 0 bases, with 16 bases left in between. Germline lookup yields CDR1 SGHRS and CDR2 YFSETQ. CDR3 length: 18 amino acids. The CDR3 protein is CASSLVSASVSSYNEQFF. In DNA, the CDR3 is TGCGCCAGCAGCTTGGTTTCGGCTAGCGTGAGCTCCTACAATGAGCAGTTCTTC.

The CDR3 sequence: CASHGTINSSYNEQFF. The CDR3 nucleotides read TGTGCCAGCCACGGGACTATCAATAGCTCCTACAATGAGCAGTTCTTC. The chain employs TRBV28 and TRBJ2-1; 7 bases are shared with TRBD2. The V segment lost 8 bases and the J segment 0 bases; nucleotides outside the gene matches: 10. The CDR3 has 16 amino acids. From germline, CDR1 is MDHEN and CDR2 SYDVKM. Supplemented by reference TRBV28 and TRBJ2-1, the full variable domain reads DVKVTQSSRYLVKRTGEKVFLECVQDMDHENMFWYRQDPGLGLRLIYFSYDVKMKEKGDIPEGYSVSREKKERFSLILESASTNQTSMYLCASHGTINSSYNEQFFGPGTRLTVL.

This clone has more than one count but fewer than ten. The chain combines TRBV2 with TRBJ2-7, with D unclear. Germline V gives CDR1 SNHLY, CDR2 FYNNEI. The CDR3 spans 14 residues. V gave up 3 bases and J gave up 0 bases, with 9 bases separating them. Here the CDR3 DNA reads TGTGCCAGCAGTGAGTTCCCAGGCTCCTACGAGCAGTACTTC. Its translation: CASSEFPGSYEQYF.

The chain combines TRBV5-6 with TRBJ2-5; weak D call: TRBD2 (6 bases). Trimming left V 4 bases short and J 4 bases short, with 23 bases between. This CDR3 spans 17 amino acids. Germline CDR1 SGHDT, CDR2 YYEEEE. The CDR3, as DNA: TGTGCCAGCAGCCCCCTCTTTAACGGGAGTGGGGGAGAGACCCAGTACTTC. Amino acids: CASSPLFNGSGGETQYF. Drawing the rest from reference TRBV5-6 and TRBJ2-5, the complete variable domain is DAGVTQSPTHLIKTRGQQVTLRCSPKSGHDTVSWYQQALGQGPQFIFQYYEEEERQRGNFPDRFSGHQFPNYSSELNVNALLLGDSALYLCASSPLFNGSGGETQYFGPGTRLLVL.